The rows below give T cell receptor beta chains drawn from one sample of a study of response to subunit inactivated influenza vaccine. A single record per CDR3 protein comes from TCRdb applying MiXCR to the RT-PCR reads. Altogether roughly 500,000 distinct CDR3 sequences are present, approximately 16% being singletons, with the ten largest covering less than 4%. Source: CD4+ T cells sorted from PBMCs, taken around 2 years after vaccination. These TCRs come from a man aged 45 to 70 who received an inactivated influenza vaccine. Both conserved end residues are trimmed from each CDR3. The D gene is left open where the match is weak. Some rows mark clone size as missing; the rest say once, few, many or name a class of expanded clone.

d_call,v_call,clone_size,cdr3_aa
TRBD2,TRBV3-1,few,ASSGLAGGHTSTDTQY
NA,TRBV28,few,ASSNSGPNTGELF
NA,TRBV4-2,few,ASSPGASFTDTQY
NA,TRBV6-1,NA,ASSDFRGYSNQPQH
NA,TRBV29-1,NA,SVGEGRNTEAF
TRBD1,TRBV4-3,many,ASSQEAGGNTDTQY
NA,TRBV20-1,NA,SATMGHQETQY
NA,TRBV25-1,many,ASSEYDRPYGYT
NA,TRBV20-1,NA,SAIHRRSYGYT
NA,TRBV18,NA,ASSPSDSPLH
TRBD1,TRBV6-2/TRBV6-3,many,ASRDSKTSTITDTQY
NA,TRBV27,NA,ASSLTGVYEQY
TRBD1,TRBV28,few,ASKESRTGLQETQY
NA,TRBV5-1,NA,ASSPFGGLATNEKLF
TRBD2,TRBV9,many,ASSPTGGRATGELF
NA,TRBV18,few,ASSRVQNTGELF